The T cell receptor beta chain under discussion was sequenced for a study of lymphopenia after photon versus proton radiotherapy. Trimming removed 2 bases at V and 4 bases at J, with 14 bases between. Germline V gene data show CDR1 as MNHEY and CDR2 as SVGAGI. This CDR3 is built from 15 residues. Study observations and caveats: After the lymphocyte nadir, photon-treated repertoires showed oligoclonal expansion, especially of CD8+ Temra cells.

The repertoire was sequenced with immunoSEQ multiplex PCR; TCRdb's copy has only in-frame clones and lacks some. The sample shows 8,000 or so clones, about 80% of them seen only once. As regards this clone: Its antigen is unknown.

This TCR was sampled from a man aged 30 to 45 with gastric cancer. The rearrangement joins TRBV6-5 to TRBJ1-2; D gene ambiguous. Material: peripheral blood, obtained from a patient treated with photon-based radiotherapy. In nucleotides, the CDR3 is TGTGCCAGCAGTTACGAGACATTGGGAATCTATGGCTACACCTTC. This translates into CASSYETLGIYGYTF.